This T cell receptor (beta chain) was observed in a study of response to subunit inactivated influenza vaccine. Regarding the study as a whole: The study's authors posited that every seasonal influenza vaccination enlists few new T cells.

V gave up 7 bases and J gave up 5 bases, with 17 bases separating them. CDR3 length equals 14 residues. Germline V CDR1 and CDR2: SNHLY, FYNNEI. MiXCR, run by TCRdb on the RT-PCR reads, gives a single entry per CDR3 protein. This sample has about 700,000 distinct CDR3 sequences, with about 14% found just once. This clonotype was observed a handful of times. What it binds is unknown. The input for sequencing was PBMCs from blood, taken 14 to 15 days before vaccination. The sequence came from a man over 45 who received an inactivated influenza vaccine. The V call is TRBV2, the J call TRBJ1-1, with a weak D call TRBD1 (6 bases). CDR3 sequence reads: CASIRQDRVTEAFF. DNA of the CDR3: TGTGCCAGCATCAGACAGGATCGGGTTACTGAAGCTTTCTTT.